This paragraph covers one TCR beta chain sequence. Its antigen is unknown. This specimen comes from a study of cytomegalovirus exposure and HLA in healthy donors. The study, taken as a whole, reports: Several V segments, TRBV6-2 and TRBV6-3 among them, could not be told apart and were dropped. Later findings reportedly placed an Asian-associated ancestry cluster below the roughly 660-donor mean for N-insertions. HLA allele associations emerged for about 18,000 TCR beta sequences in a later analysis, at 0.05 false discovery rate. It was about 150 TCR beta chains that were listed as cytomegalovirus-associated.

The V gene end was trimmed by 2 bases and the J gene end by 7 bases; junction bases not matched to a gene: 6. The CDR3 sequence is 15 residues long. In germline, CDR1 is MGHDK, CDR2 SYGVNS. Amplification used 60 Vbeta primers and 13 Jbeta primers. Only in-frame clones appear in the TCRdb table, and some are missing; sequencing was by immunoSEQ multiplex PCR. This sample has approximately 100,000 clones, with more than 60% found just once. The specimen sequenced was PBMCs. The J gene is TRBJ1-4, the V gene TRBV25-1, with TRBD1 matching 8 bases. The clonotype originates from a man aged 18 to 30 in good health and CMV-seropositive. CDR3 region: CASSEGGQGAEKLFF. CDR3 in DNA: TGTGCCAGCAGTGAAGGCGGACAGGGAGCTGAAAAACTGTTTTTT.